This entry lists 3 T cell receptor beta chains sequenced from one sample in a study of a mutant IDH1 vaccine in newly diagnosed glioma. Time point reported: baseline, week 1 (first vaccination visit). Treatment meaning: pre-vaccination baseline after standard-of-care therapy. The repertoire was sequenced with immunoSEQ multiplex PCR; TCRdb's copy has only in-frame clones and lacks some. This sample has about 68,000 clones, with 60% to 85% found just once. The sample was PBMCs, taken from a glioma patient treated with radiotherapy, temozolomide or both. The source of these receptors is a man between 45 and 60 years old with glioma.

The rearrangement links TRBV19 to TRBJ1-1; TRBD1 agrees at 7 bases. The CDR3 length is 15 residues. Germline CDR1 is LNHDA and CDR2 is SQIVND (reference sequence). V lost 5 bases, J lost 0 bases, and 6 bases stayed unmatched. The CDR3 DNA follows: TGTGCCAGTAGTCTGGCGACAGGGCTGAACACTGAAGCTTTCTTT. This gives the protein CASSLATGLNTEAFF.

This sequence joins TRBV6-6 and TRBJ1-2, with 8 bases identical to TRBD1. The CDR3 covers 13 residues. The germline V gene has CDR1 MNHNY and CDR2 SVGAGI (reference sequence). Unmatched junction bases numbered 4, after V lost 5 bases and J lost 5 bases. DNA of the CDR3: TGTGCCAGCAGTCCGGGACAGGTTTATGGCTACACCTTC. Encoded protein: CASSPGQVYGYTF.

The chain joins TRBV27 to TRBJ1-1; D uncertain. V was trimmed by 6 bases and J by 2 bases, leaving 10 bases between them. The CDR3 contains 13 residues. CDR1 and CDR2 from the germline V gene are MNHEY and SMNVEV (reference sequence). The CDR3 here is CASRSGGNTEAFF. The CDR3 nucleotides read TGTGCCAGCAGAAGTGGAGGAAACACTGAAGCTTTCTTT.